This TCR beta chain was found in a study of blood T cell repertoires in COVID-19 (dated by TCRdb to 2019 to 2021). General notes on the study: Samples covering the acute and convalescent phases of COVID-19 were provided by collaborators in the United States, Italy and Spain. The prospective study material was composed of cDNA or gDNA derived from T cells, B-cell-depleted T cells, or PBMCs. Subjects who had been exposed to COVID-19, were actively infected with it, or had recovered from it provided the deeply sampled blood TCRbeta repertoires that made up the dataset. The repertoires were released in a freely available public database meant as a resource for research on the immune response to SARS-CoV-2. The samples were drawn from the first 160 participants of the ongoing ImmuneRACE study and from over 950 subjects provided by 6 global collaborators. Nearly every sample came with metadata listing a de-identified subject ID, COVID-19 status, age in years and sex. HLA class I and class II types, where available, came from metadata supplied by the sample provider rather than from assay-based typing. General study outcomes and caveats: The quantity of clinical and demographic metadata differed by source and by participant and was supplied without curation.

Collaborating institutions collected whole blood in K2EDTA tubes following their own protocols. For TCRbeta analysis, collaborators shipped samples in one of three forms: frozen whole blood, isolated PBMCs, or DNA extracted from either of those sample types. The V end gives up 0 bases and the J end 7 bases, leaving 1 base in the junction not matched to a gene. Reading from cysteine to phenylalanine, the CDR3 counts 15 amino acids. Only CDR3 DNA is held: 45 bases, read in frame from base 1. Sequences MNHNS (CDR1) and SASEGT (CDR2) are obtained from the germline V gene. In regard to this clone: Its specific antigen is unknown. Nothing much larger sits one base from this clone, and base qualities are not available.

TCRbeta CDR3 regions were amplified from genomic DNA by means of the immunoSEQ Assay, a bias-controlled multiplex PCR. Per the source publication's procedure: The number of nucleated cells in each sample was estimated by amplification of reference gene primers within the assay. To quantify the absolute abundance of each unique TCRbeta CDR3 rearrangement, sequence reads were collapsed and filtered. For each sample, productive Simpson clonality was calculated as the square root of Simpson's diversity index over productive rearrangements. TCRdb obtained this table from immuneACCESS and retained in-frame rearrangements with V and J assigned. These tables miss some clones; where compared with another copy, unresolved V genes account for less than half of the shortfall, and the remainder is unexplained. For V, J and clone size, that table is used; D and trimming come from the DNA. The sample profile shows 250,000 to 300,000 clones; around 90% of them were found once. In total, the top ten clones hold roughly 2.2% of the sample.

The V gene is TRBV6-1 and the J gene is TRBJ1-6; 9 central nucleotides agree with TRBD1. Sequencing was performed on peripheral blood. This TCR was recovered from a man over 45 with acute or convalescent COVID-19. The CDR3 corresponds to CASSEAGQGNSPLHF. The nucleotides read TGTGCCAGCAGTGAAGCGGGACAGGGAAATTCACCCCTCCACTTT.